This entry concerns a single T cell receptor (beta chain). As yet, its antigen is unknown. All donors qualified as healthy HIV-negative adults and had experienced no recent acute infections or vaccinations. The CDR3 runs 13 residues. The germline V gene has CDR1 MNHEY and CDR2 SVGAGI. Trimming cost V 6 bases and J 6 bases, with 14 bases left between them. In replicate PCRs of sorted subsets, approximately 210 ng DNA, approximately 30,000 T cell genomes, was used. Sequencing was performed with immunoSEQ multiplex PCR; in TCRdb, only in-frame clones are kept and a portion is missing. The sample carries some 790,000 clones, roughly two thirds recorded once. The data were taken from a study of shared clonotypes between healthy human individuals. General observations from the study: Larger richness was generally estimated for naive than memory subsets. There were few donors, and this limited the genetic and exposure-history diversity represented.

The sample consisted of memory CD4+ T cells sorted from blood. Stated subset: CD45RA-negative fraction. This receptor was taken from a woman under 40 in good health. The rearrangement links TRBV6-5 to TRBJ2-5; TRBD1 might be the D (6 bases). CDR3 sequence reads: CASSTQGSKTQYF. The DNA for the CDR3 is TGTGCCAGCAGCACACAGGGTAGCAAGACCCAGTACTTC.